This T cell receptor beta chain came from a study of T cell changes during pregnancy in multiple sclerosis. The table came from immunoSEQ multiplex PCR; TCRdb's copy has only in-frame clones and leaves some out. In the table there are approximately 70,000 clones, roughly 90% of which are singletons. The V and J ends lost 5 bases and 0 bases respectively, with 11 bases between them. The CDR3 spans 15 residues. The germline V gene has CDR1 SGHVS and CDR2 FQNEAQ. The clonotype was recovered from a female donor in good health, enrolled as a control in a pregnancy study. This chain uses TRBV7-8 with TRBJ1-3; D perhaps matches TRBD1 (6 bases). The sample here was peripheral blood, taken in the first trimester of pregnancy. CDR3 sequence: CASSSRGFSGNTIYF. The CDR3 bases are TGTGCCAGCAGCAGCAGGGGTTTCTCTGGAAACACCATATATTTT.